The present T cell receptor beta chain was sequenced within a study of CD8+ T cells in alopecia areata. Punch biopsies of lesional scalp, plus peripheral blood, were taken from alopecia areata patients. Per germline, CDR1 SEHNR and CDR2 FQNEAQ (reference sequence). The V and J ends lost 5 bases and 1 base, in that order; junction bases with no gene match: 4. The CDR3 is made up of 15 amino acids. As regards this clone: Antigen unknown.

Broader study findings: Normal scalp had lower clonality than lesional scalp, with alopecia totalis/universalis lesions showing this most strongly. Sequence data from scalp samples additionally include resident alphabeta T cells of normal skin.

Investigators isolated RNA and reverse transcribed it into cDNA to act as the sequencing template. Data came from immunoSEQ multiplex PCR; TCRdb stores just in-frame clones and leaves some out. This sample has under 70,000 clones, with approximately 96% found just once. The V and J genes are TRBV7-9 and TRBJ2-5; TRBD1 matches 10 bases. This clonotype was sampled from a human donor with alopecia areata. The starting material was CD8+ T cells sorted from blood, obtained at week 0. The CDR3 region has the DNA TGTGCCAGCAGCCCGCGGGACAGGGGCCAAGAGACCCAGTACTTC. Translated: CASSPRDRGQETQYF. The full variable domain, rest sourced from reference TRBV7-9 and TRBJ2-5, is DTGVSQNPRHKITKRGQNVTFRCDPISEHNRLYWYRQTLGQGPEFLTYFQNEAQLEKSRLLSDRFSAERPKGSFSTLEIQRTEQGDSAMYLCASSPRDRGQETQYFGPGTRLLVL.